This T cell receptor (beta chain) was identified during a study of blood T cell repertoires in COVID-19. On the study more broadly: Collection of acute and convalescent COVID-19 samples took place in the United States, Italy and Spain.

Trimming removed 4 bases from V and 2 bases from J, with 12 bases in between. This CDR3 is built from 15 residues. CDR1 is LNHDA and CDR2 is SQIVND in the germline V gene (reference sequence). Per the authors' pipeline: Amplification from reference gene primers served as the basis for estimated nucleated cell counts. Sequencing was performed with immunoSEQ multiplex PCR; in TCRdb, only in-frame clones are kept and a portion is missing. That table supplies the V and J calls and clone size; D and trimming were determined from the DNA. Of about 190,000 clones in the sample, more than 75% were seen once. Enrollees, about 18 to 95 years old, lived in some 24 US areas.

The receptor was derived from a woman aged 25 to 39 who had recovered from COVID-19. V is TRBV19 and J is TRBJ1-5, with D perhaps TRBD1 (6 bases). The sequencing sample was made of PBMCs or T cells enriched from blood (not recorded which). The CDR3 nucleotides read TGTGCCAGTAGTACAGGGGTTTTTGGCAATCAGCCCCAGCATTTT. It is translated as CASSTGVFGNQPQHF.